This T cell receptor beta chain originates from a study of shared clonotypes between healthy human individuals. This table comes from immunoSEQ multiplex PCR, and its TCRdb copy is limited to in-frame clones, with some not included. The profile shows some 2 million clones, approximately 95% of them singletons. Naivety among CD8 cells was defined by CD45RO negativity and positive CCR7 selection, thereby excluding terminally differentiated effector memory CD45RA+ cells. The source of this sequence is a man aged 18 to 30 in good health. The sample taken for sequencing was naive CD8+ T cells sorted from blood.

The CDR3 here is CASSLALAGGRTDTQYF. DNA of the CDR3: TGTGCCAGCAGCTTAGCCCTAGCGGGGGGCCGCACAGATACGCAGTATTTT. This chain joins TRBV7-8 and TRBJ2-3; 11 bases agree with TRBD2. The CDR3 runs 17 residues. Losses at the gene ends were 0 bases for V and 1 base for J; bases not matched to a gene: 3. Looked up from germline, CDR1 is SGHVS and CDR2 is FQNEAQ.